The next 19 T cell receptor beta chains were all read from a single sample in a study of shared clonotypes between healthy human individuals. The repertoire was sequenced with immunoSEQ multiplex PCR; TCRdb's copy has only in-frame clones and lacks some. The table records about 2.3 million clones, roughly 92% of them present only once. Sequences were obtained from naive CD4+ T cells from PBMCs. The sample's subset: CD45RA+ positively selected. These receptors originate from a man younger than 35 in good health. Some clones in this sample may be carry-over from other donors' samples.

This rearrangement joins TRBV5-1 to TRBJ1-2; D ambiguous. Trimming shortened V by 4 bases and J by 8 bases, and 21 bases separated the two germline ends. The CDR3 has 15 amino acids. From germline, CDR1 is SGHRS and CDR2 YFSETQ. The CDR3 here is CASSVEPSSGGGYTF. Written as DNA, the CDR3 is TGCGCCAGCAGCGTGGAACCCTCAAGTGGCGGAGGCTACACCTTC. Together with reference TRBV5-1 and TRBJ1-2, the CDR3 gives the full variable domain: KAGVTQTPRYLIKTRGQQVTLSCSPISGHRSVSWYQQTPGQGLQFLFEYFSETQRNKGNFPGRFSGRQFSNSRSEMNVSTLELGDSALYLCASSVEPSSGGGYTFGSGTRLTVV.

With respect to this clone: The sample contains more than one DNA sequence encoding this CDR3. The chain employs TRBV6-6 and TRBJ2-5; D possibly corresponds to TRBD1 (6 bases). V was shortened by 0 bases and J by 2 bases, with 7 bases between the two germline ends. In germline, CDR1 is MNHNY, CDR2 SVGAGI (reference sequence). The CDR3 length is 14 residues. In nucleotides, the CDR3 is TGTGCCAGCAGTTACTCTGGACAGCAAGAGACCCAGTACTTC. This sequence encodes CASSYSGQQETQYF.

The chain links TRBV27 to TRBJ1-1; TRBD1 aligns across 8 bases. V dropped 7 bases and J dropped 8; count of bases not matched to a gene: 15. The CDR3 covers 15 residues. The V gene's germline CDR1 is MNHEY and CDR2 SMNVEV (reference sequence). CDR3 DNA: TGTGCCAGCATTTCAGGGGGCGCGACTGGCACCGAAGCTTTCTTT. This translates into CASISGGATGTEAFF.

The chain uses TRBV29-1 and TRBJ2-3; 7 nucleotides line up with TRBD1. The CDR3 length is 17 residues. V was pared by 4 bases and J by 0 bases, with 13 bases of the junction left unmatched. The germline V gene encodes CDR1 SQVTM and CDR2 ANQGSEA. CDR3 region: CSVVHLKGASSTDTQYF. In nucleotides, the CDR3 is TGCAGCGTTGTCCACCTAAAGGGGGCCTCTAGCACAGATACGCAGTATTTT.

This rearrangement joins TRBV9 to TRBJ2-7, with D tentatively TRBD1 (6 bases). This CDR3 is built from 15 residues. V dropped 4 bases and J dropped 1 base, with 15 bases sitting between them. Germline V CDR1 and CDR2: SGDLS, YYNGEE. The CDR3 DNA is TGTGCCAGCAGCCGGGCGCGAGGGGGTTCCTACGAGCAGTACTTC. Amino acid sequence: CASSRARGGSYEQYF. Filled out from reference TRBV9 and TRBJ2-7, the complete variable domain reads DSGVTQTPKHLITATGQRVTLRCSPRSGDLSVYWYQQSLDQGLQFLIQYYNGEERAKGNILERFSAQQFPDLHSELNLSSLELGDSALYFCASSRARGGSYEQYFGPGTRLTVT.

This chain joins TRBV7-9 and TRBJ2-1, with TRBD2 matching 10 bases. V shed 5 bases, J shed 9 bases, and the junction held 13 bases outside the gene matches. Germline V CDR1 and CDR2: SEHNR, FQNEAQ (reference sequence). There are 16 residues in the CDR3. The CDR3 nucleotides read TGTGCCAGCAGCCCCCTAGCGGGAGTGACGTTCGGTGAGCAGTTCTTC. Its translation is CASSPLAGVTFGEQFF.

Points on this clone: Other DNA variants within this sample encode the same CDR3. The chain is built from TRBV27 and TRBJ2-2; either TRBD1 or TRBD2 may fit D (5 bases each). V lost 1 base, J lost 6 bases, and 6 bases lay in between. This CDR3 spans 13 amino acids. Germline values: CDR1 MNHEY, CDR2 SMNVEV (reference sequence). The CDR3 DNA is TGTGCCAGCAGTTTATGGGGGTCCGGGGAGCTGTTTTTT. It yields the protein CASSLWGSGELFF.

The V gene is TRBV6-5, the J gene TRBJ2-7, with 7 bases aligning to TRBD1. CDR3 length: 15 amino acids. Germline loops: CDR1 MNHEY, CDR2 SVGAGI. Trimming at V came to 2 bases and at J to 2 bases, leaving 6 bases not matched to a gene. The CDR3 loop reads CASSYRDRIPYEQYF. As DNA, the CDR3 is TGTGCCAGCAGTTACCGGGACAGAATACCCTACGAGCAGTACTTC.

The rearrangement links TRBV6-6 to TRBJ1-5; 7 bases align to TRBD1. CDR1 and CDR2 from the germline V gene are MNHNY and SVGAGI (reference sequence). V shed 2 bases and J 2 bases; nucleotides not matched to a gene: 3. CDR3 length equals 15 residues. In DNA form, the CDR3 reads TGTGCCAGCAGTTACGTTACAGGGGGCAATCAGCCCCAGCATTTT. Its protein is CASSYVTGGNQPQHF.

In nucleotides, the CDR3 is TGTGCCAGTAGTATGGAGCTTGGCAGGGGGCTGGGGGCCAACGTCCTGACTTTC. Translated: CASSMELGRGLGANVLTF. The chain uses TRBV19 and TRBJ2-6; 8 nucleotides align to TRBD1. There are 18 residues in the CDR3. Trimming took 3 bases from V and 4 from J; bases not matched to a gene: 11. Germline CDR1 reads LNHDA; CDR2 reads SQIVND (reference sequence).

This clone has only one observation. V and J are TRBV11-1 and TRBJ1-1; D call uncertain. V gave up 3 bases and J gave up 4 bases, with 9 bases separating them. Germline CDR1 and CDR2: SGHAT and FQDESV (reference sequence). The CDR3 has 13 residues. CDR3 DNA: TGTGCCAGCAGCTTCCCCAGGACCACTGAAGCTTTCTTT. This encodes CASSFPRTTEAFF.

This chain connects TRBV6-1 to TRBJ2-5; TRBD1 is a possible D gene (6 bases). The CDR3 runs 14 residues. The germline gives CDR1 MNHNS, CDR2 SASEGT. V was trimmed by 4 bases and J by 1 base, leaving 10 bases between them. CDR3 nucleotides: TGTGCCAGCAGTGGACAGGCCCCCCAAGAGACCCAGTACTTC. It is translated as CASSGQAPQETQYF.

This clone was found a few times. The chain uses TRBV6-5 and TRBJ1-5; 8 bases match TRBD1. The CDR3 covers 15 residues. Germline assignment: CDR1 MNHEY and CDR2 SVGAGI. With V trimmed by 4 bases and J by 2 bases, 4 bases remained unmatched. The CDR3 DNA reads as TGTGCCAGCAGTTCAGGGGGCATCGGCAATCAGCCCCAGCATTTT. Translated, it gives CASSSGGIGNQPQHF.

The V call is TRBV28, the J call TRBJ2-7; D remains ambiguous. Germline CDR1 and CDR2: MDHEN and SYDVKM. Trimming removed 7 bases at V and 2 bases at J, with 15 bases between. The CDR3 spans 14 residues. CDR3 DNA sequence: TGTGCCAGCACCCCCCCCACGGTAGCCTACGAGCAGTACTTC. It encodes CASTPPTVAYEQYF. The full variable domain, its missing parts supplied by reference TRBV28 and TRBJ2-7, is DVKVTQSSRYLVKRTGEKVFLECVQDMDHENMFWYRQDPGLGLRLIYFSYDVKMKEKGDIPEGYSVSREKKERFSLILESASTNQTSMYLCASTPPTVAYEQYFGPGTRLTVT.

This clone was detected only once. This chain joins TRBV11-2 and TRBJ1-6; TRBD1 matches at 8 bases. Trimming took 4 bases from V and 10 from J; bases not matched to a gene: 18. Germline CDR1 and CDR2: SGHAT and FQNNGV. This CDR3 spans 18 amino acids. The CDR3 region is CASSYTGLYRDRRSPLHF. In nucleotides, the CDR3 is TGTGCCAGCAGCTATACTGGACTATACCGGGACAGGCGGTCACCCCTCCACTTT.

The gene calls are TRBV18 and TRBJ2-3; TRBD2 agrees at 7 bases. From germline, CDR1 is KGHSH and CDR2 LQKENI. The CDR3 has 14 residues. V lost 3 bases to trimming and J lost 5 bases; unmatched junction nucleotides: 5. The CDR3, as DNA: TGTGCCAGCTCACCCCGGACTAGGGAAGATACGCAGTATTTT. Its protein product is CASSPRTREDTQYF.

J is TRBJ1-2 and V is TRBV5-4; no clear D. This CDR3 region has 13 residues. Deletions cut 2 bases from V and 10 bases from J, with 15 bases between. CDR1 SGHNT and CDR2 YYREEE come from the germline V gene (reference sequence). CDR3: CASSFGPTMDYTF. As DNA, the CDR3 is TGTGCCAGCAGCTTCGGCCCTACTATGGACTACACCTTC. The entire variable domain, with the rest obtained from reference TRBV5-4 and TRBJ1-2, is as follows: ETGVTQSPTHLIKTRGQQVTLRCSSQSGHNTVSWYQQALGQGPQFIFQYYREEENGRGNFPPRFSGLQFPNYSSELNVNALELDDSALYLCASSFGPTMDYTFGSGTRLTVV.

The chain links TRBV11-2 to TRBJ1-3, with D hard to call. This CDR3 comprises 15 residues. V lost 1 base and J 6 bases, leaving 13 bases between the germline ends. Per germline, CDR1 SGHAT and CDR2 FQNNGV. The chain's CDR3 is CASSLVTGRSNTIYF. The CDR3 DNA follows: TGTGCCAGCAGCTTAGTTACGGGCAGATCAAACACCATATATTTT. Combining the CDR3 with reference TRBV11-2 and TRBJ1-3 gives the whole variable domain EAGVAQSPRYKIIEKRQSVAFWCNPISGHATLYWYQQILGQGPKLLIQFQNNGVVDDSQLPKDRFSAERLKGVDSTLKIQPAKLEDSAVYLCASSLVTGRSNTIYFGEGSWLTVV.

This chain links TRBV29-1 with TRBJ1-1, with D maybe TRBD1 (5 bases). CDR3 size: 11 residues. The germline V gene has CDR1 SQVTM and CDR2 ANQGSEA. The V gene lost 8 bases and the J gene lost 7 bases, with 14 bases spanning the gap. The CDR3 nucleotides read TGCAGCTTTAGGGACGGACATGAAGCTTTCTTT. This encodes CSFRDGHEAFF.